This entry describes one TCR beta chain. PCR was performed using 60 Vbeta and 13 Jbeta primers. Profiled with immunoSEQ multiplex PCR; TCRdb holds only in-frame clones, not every one. The sample has 35,000 to 40,000 clones, around three fifths seen once. The germline CDR1 and CDR2 sequences are SGHRS and YFSETQ. Trimming removed 5 bases from V and 5 bases from J; junction bases left unmatched: 7. The CDR3 loop spans 14 amino acids. These data belong to a study of cytomegalovirus exposure and HLA in healthy donors. Source material: PBMCs. The source of this sequence is a man in his fifties in good health and CMV-seropositive. V usage is TRBV5-1 and J usage is TRBJ2-1; TRBD1 matches 7 bases. The chain's CDR3 is CASREGATHNEQFF. The DNA of the CDR3 is TGCGCCAGCAGAGAGGGGGCGACCCACAATGAGCAGTTCTTC.